This T cell receptor (beta chain) is drawn from a study of memory CD4+ T cells and cytomegalovirus serostatus. TCRdb keeps only in-frame clones here, not all; method: immunoSEQ multiplex PCR. The sample records fewer than 35,000 clones, approximately 72% being singletons. The sort gate was single viable CD3+CD4+CD8-CD45RO+ cells for memory CD4+ T cells. The CDR3 contains 15 residues. V was pared by 2 bases and J by 0 bases, with 8 bases between. CDR1 KGHSH and CDR2 LQKENI come from the germline V gene. Sample: memory CD4+ T cells from blood. The V and J genes are TRBV18 and TRBJ1-5; D not resolved. The TCR originated in an adult in good health and CMV-seronegative. CDR3 sequence reads: CASSPSLYSNQPQHF. CDR3 sequence (DNA): TGTGCCAGCTCACCATCATTGTATAGCAATCAGCCCCAGCATTTT.